This TCR beta chain was sequenced for a study of CD8+CD57+ T cells in acquired aplastic anemia (dated by TCRdb to 2017 to 2018). Study-level background: DNA extracted from sorted CD4+ and CD8+ cells had a mean of roughly 3.4 ug, with a range of about 0.19 to 30 ug. A CD8+CD57+ expansion meant a frequency higher than the mean frequency seen in healthy subjects. Study-wide conclusions, independent of this receptor: Patients and healthy controls showed no significant difference in CD8+ Simpson's diversity (P=0.060). Around 27 CD8+ CDR3 sequences were shared between patients and controls but appeared highly expressed in patients and within their immunodominant clones.

TCR beta VDJ combination and CDR3 sequence profiling used genomic DNA as the template. TCR repertoire sequencing was run on an Illumina HiSeq 2000. The study's processing was this. Repertoires were assessed using TRBV/TRBJ rearrangement plots, CDR3 size and DJ length profiles, and Simpson's diversity index. Whichever DNA sequence was most abundant in the deep sequencing data was defined as the immunodominant clone. CDR3 amino acid sequences were checked for sharing between subjects and were compared against published repertoires and the VDJdb database. TCRdb applied fastp at Q25 and MiXCR to the public reads, then kept only in-frame beta chains. Under each unique CDR3 protein, matching rows form one entry showing the most common genes and DNA. TCRdb, not the original authors, processed these V and J calls. In this sample the table shows under 350,000 distinct CDR3 sequences, about 50% of which occur a single time. Roughly 1.2% of the sample belongs to the ten largest clones.

Expansion of CD8+CD57+ cells had been shown by flow cytometry in the patients chosen for sequencing. Every patient had severe acquired aplastic anemia, diagnosed using the International Study of Aplastic Anemia and Agranulocytosis and Camitta criteria. No patient had received any therapy when blood was sampled. The study deep-sequenced TCR repertoires of sorted CD4+ and CD8+ blood T cells from severe aplastic anemia patients and healthy subjects. In the USA, patient enrollment took place under clinicaltrials.gov protocols 00001620, 01623167, 00001397, 00071045, 00081523 and 00961064. Ficoll-Paque density gradient centrifugation was used to isolate peripheral blood mononuclear cells. Before DNA extraction, CD4+ and CD8+ T cells were sorted by FACS or by magnetic beads. This clonotype has just one count. The antigen it binds to is not known. Within one base of it there is no much larger clone, and no base qualities were kept. One read alone makes for weak evidence.

CDR1 and CDR2 (SNHLY, FYNNEI) derive from the germline V gene. V is clipped by 3 bases and J by 8 bases, and the sequence between their germline boundaries is 19 bases long. The CDR3, cysteine through phenylalanine, is 15 amino acids long. CDR3 DNA is the only sequence kept; it has 45 bases, read in frame from the first base. The rearranged segments are TRBV2 and TRBJ1-2; the D segment could be TRBD1, given 6 matching bases. This receptor was obtained from a human donor with aplastic anemia. Sequencing input: sorted CD4+, CD8+, or CD8+CD57+ T cells (not recorded which) from PBMCs. The nucleotide sequence is TGTGCCAGCAGTGACGGGGACAATATTACTATGGGCTACACCTTC. This sequence encodes CASSDGDNITMGYTF.